This note documents a single T cell receptor beta chain sequence. This entry is derived from a study of blood T cells in healthy people across ages. A second about 7 to 11 cycle PCR used barcoded and J-beta primers. TCRdb re-called the 5' RACE reads through MiXCR, storing one row per CDR3 protein. The data hold over 1.5 million distinct CDR3 sequences, with 40% to 55% observed a single time. Germline CDR1 and CDR2: SGHVS and FNYEAQ. This CDR3 region has 17 residues. The trim removed 5 bases at V and 2 bases at J, leaving 12 bases unmatched. The sample consisted of blood. The TCR was taken from a woman aged 40 to 49 in good health. The chain links TRBV7-6 to TRBJ2-3; 8 bases agree with TRBD2. The CDR3 is CASSPLPTSVNTDTQYF. The CDR3 DNA reads TGTGCCAGCAGCCCCCTTCCGACTAGCGTTAACACAGATACGCAGTATTTT.